The 31 T cell receptor beta chains given below trace back to one sample, sequenced in a study of CD8 T cells in ankylosing spondylitis. For these TCRs, the target antigens are not known. Overall study findings and caveats: One TCR beta motif, made up of under ten highly homologous variants, appeared characteristic of ankylosing spondylitis blood.

One entry per CDR3 protein results from TCRdb running MiXCR on the 5' RACE reads. The sample consists of approximately 440,000 distinct CDR3 sequences, over 15% of them appearing once. The sequenced material came from blood, either unsorted or a sorted T cell fraction (not recorded which). These receptors all stem from a male donor with ankylosing spondylitis.

The V and J genes are TRBV12-3 or TRBV12-4 and TRBJ1-2; D gene ambiguous. V lost 7 bases and J lost 7, with 13 bases in between. CDR3 length: 12 amino acids. The CDR3 sequence: CASTLNLGGYTF. The DNA of the CDR3 is TGTGCCAGCACCCTAAATCTTGGTGGCTACACCTTC.

This clonotype appeared a few times. The chain's CDR3 is CAIRSGTGANEQYF. The CDR3, as DNA: TGTGCCATCAGGTCCGGGACAGGGGCGAACGAGCAGTACTTC. The chain has TRBV10-3 and TRBJ2-7, with TRBD1 matching over 10 bases. The V gene's germline CDR1 is ENHRY and CDR2 SYGVKD. This CDR3 comprises 14 residues. V lost 6 bases and J lost 5; bases outside the gene matches: 7.

The V call is TRBV7-3, the J call TRBJ1-6; a weak D match, TRBD1 (6 bases). The CDR3 length is 14 residues. Trimming removed 2 bases from V and 10 bases from J, with 12 bases in between. Germline V gene sequence: CDR1 SGHTA, CDR2 FQGTGA. The CDR3 sequence is CASSLGQGTSPLHF. The CDR3 DNA reads TGTGCCAGCAGCTTAGGGCAGGGGACCTCACCCCTCCACTTT.

The V and J genes are TRBV20-1 and TRBJ1-1; a weak D match, TRBD1 (6 bases). CDR3 length equals 14 residues. From germline, CDR1 is DFQATT and CDR2 SNEGSKA (reference sequence). V was pared by 6 bases and J by 0 bases, with 14 bases between. CDR3: CSAPHRVMNTEAFF. Here the CDR3 DNA reads TGCAGTGCCCCTCACAGGGTCATGAACACTGAAGCTTTCTTT.

This clonotype has more than one count but fewer than ten. CDR3 sequence (DNA): TGCGCCAGCAGCCAAGATCGTAGGGGTGCCGGGGCCAACGTCCTGACTTTC. Amino acid sequence: CASSQDRRGAGANVLTF. The chain uses TRBV4-3 and TRBJ2-6; D is perhaps TRBD1 (5 bases). CDR1 LGHNA and CDR2 YSLEER come from the germline V gene. CDR3 size: 17 residues. Trimming took 0 bases from V and 4 from J, leaving 13 bases between them.

This clonotype was picked up a small number of times. The junction shows a germline mismatch at one end, possibly a read error. The chain links TRBV5-4 to TRBJ2-3; 8 bases are shared with TRBD1. The CDR3 length is 16 residues. The germline gives CDR1 SGHNT, CDR2 YYREEE (reference sequence). In DNA form, the CDR3 reads TGTGCCAGCAGGACAGGGGTTGGTGGTCGCACCGATACGCAGTATTTT. It encodes CASRTGVGGRTDTQYF.

The chain recombines TRBV20-1 with TRBJ2-7; no firm D call. The CDR3 totals 15 residues. V shed 5 bases and J shed 0 bases, with 17 bases lying between them. Germline lookup yields CDR1 DFQATT and CDR2 SNEGSKA (reference sequence). Here the CDR3 DNA reads TGCAGTGCTGCCCGACCTACGACCGCCTCCTACGAGCAGTACTTC. It translates to CSAARPTTASYEQYF.

The CDR3 region has the DNA TGCGCCAGCAGCATTCTGAGTTCAAACGGGGAGCTGTTTTTT. It encodes CASSILSSNGELFF. The chain has TRBV5-1 and TRBJ2-2, with D unresolved. Trimming shortened V by 4 bases and J by 7 bases, and 14 bases separated the two germline ends. This CDR3 contains 14 residues. Germline values: CDR1 SGHRS, CDR2 YFSETQ.

The chain is built from TRBV5-1 and TRBJ1-2; the D gene is possibly TRBD1 (5 bases). V was trimmed by 9 bases and J by 4 bases, leaving 16 bases between them. Germline CDR1 reads SGHRS; CDR2 reads YFSETQ. This CDR3 is built from 13 residues. Here the CDR3 reads CATSTDLGYGYTF. CDR3 sequence (DNA): TGCGCCACCTCGACAGATCTTGGCTATGGCTACACCTTC.

V usage is TRBV12-3 or TRBV12-4 and J usage is TRBJ2-3; possibly TRBD1 or TRBD2 for D (6 bases each). This CDR3 is built from 14 residues. Trimming cost V 6 bases and J 0 bases, with 10 bases left between them. For the CDR3, the DNA is TGTGCCAGCAGAGGGGGGCGAAGCACAGATACGCAGTATTTT. It yields the protein CASRGGRSTDTQYF.

This clonotype was observed a few times. The rearrangement uses TRBV6-1 and TRBJ2-3; tentatively, D is TRBD1 or TRBD2 (5 bases each). Germline V gene sequence: CDR1 MNHNS, CDR2 SASEGT. The CDR3 is 14 amino acids. Trimming stripped 4 bases from V and 0 bases from J, with 8 bases between. The CDR3 sequence is CASSGGTSTDTQYF. The CDR3, as DNA: TGTGCCAGCAGTGGGGGGACGAGCACAGATACGCAGTATTTT.

Written as DNA, the CDR3 is TGTGCCAGCGGCGAGCGGAGGGCCCAGGACACTGAAGCTTTCTTT. The encoded protein is CASGERRAQDTEAFF. V usage is TRBV14 and J usage is TRBJ1-1; D is ambiguous. Germline lookup yields CDR1 SGHDN and CDR2 FVKESK. The CDR3 extends over 15 amino acids. Trimming pared 8 bases from V and 3 bases from J, leaving 19 bases between.

This chain uses TRBV18 with TRBJ2-1, with 11 nucleotides matching TRBD2. Germline-derived CDR1 and CDR2 are KGHSH and LQKENI. V shed 3 bases, J shed 6 bases, and the junction held 4 bases outside the gene matches. The CDR3 is 15 residues long. CDR3 DNA: TGTGCCAGCTCACCGGGACTAGCGGACGGCAATGAGCAGTTCTTC. The encoded protein is CASSPGLADGNEQFF.

This clonotype was seen a few times. The chain recombines TRBV5-1 with TRBJ2-1, with D possibly matching TRBD2 (5 bases). V was cut by 2 bases and J by 3 bases, with 9 bases left in between. There are 14 residues in the CDR3. Germline V gives CDR1 SGHRS, CDR2 YFSETQ. CDR3 coding DNA: TGCGCCAGCAGCTTCCAGCGGAACTACAATGAGCAGTTCTTC. Its translation: CASSFQRNYNEQFF.

Ten or more counts support this clonotype. This chain connects TRBV3-1 to TRBJ2-2; D perhaps matches TRBD2 (5 bases). The CDR3 is made up of 14 amino acids. Per germline, CDR1 LGHDT and CDR2 YNNKEL (reference sequence). V was cut by 6 bases and J by 3 bases, with 11 bases left in between. The CDR3: CASSEGAHTGELFF. For the CDR3, the DNA is TGTGCCAGCAGTGAGGGAGCCCACACCGGGGAGCTGTTTTTT.

V is TRBV20-1 and J is TRBJ2-3, with D perhaps assigned TRBD1 or TRBD2 (5 bases each). Germline V CDR1 and CDR2: DFQATT, SNEGSKA (reference sequence). V was clipped by 5 bases and J by 4 bases, with 22 bases between them. This CDR3 spans 16 amino acids. The CDR3, as DNA: TGCAGTGCTCGGAACCCCGGGACCCCTTTAGCAGATACGCAGTATTTT. It is translated as CSARNPGTPLADTQYF.

The chain is built from TRBV9 and TRBJ2-7; D gene ambiguous. V gave up 0 bases and J gave up 6 bases, with 10 bases separating them. The CDR3 sequence is 13 residues long. The germline V gene encodes CDR1 SGDLS and CDR2 YYNGEE. CDR3 bases: TGTGCCAGCAGCGTAGCGCCCGGGTCCGAGCAGTACTTC. It is translated as CASSVAPGSEQYF.

This clonotype was detected a few times. The chain uses TRBV7-2 and TRBJ1-2; 7 nucleotides align to TRBD1. CDR1 is SGHTA and CDR2 is FQGNSA in the germline V gene. The CDR3 has 15 amino acids. V gave up 6 bases and J gave up 5 bases; unmatched junction bases: 12. CDR3: CASSSEGALVYGYTF. CDR3 nucleotide sequence: TGTGCCAGCAGTTCTGAGGGGGCGCTGGTATATGGCTACACCTTC. Variable domain in full (rest from reference TRBV7-2 and TRBJ1-2): GAGVSQSPSNKVTEKGKDVELRCDPISGHTALYWYRQSLGQGLEFLIYFQGNSAPDKSGLPSDRFSAERTGGSVSTLTIQRTQQEDSAVYLCASSSEGALVYGYTFGSGTRLTVV.

This clonotype occurred many times. V gene TRBV6-1 combines with J gene TRBJ1-2; perhaps TRBD1 as D (5 bases). The CDR3 sequence is 14 residues long. V lost 6 bases and J 0 bases, leaving 11 bases between the germline ends. The germline CDR1 and CDR2 sequences are MNHNS and SASEGT. The CDR3 DNA follows: TGTGCCAGCAGCATCAGGGAAGCTAACTATGGCTACACCTTC. It yields the protein CASSIREANYGYTF.

This clonotype was observed a single time. This sequence joins TRBV5-1 and TRBJ2-5; D may be TRBD1 (6 bases). There are 14 residues in the CDR3. Germline CDR1 is SGHRS and CDR2 is YFSETQ. The V gene lost 7 bases and the J gene lost 2 bases, with 15 bases spanning the gap. For the CDR3, the DNA is TGCGCCAGCGGGGCAGGGGCGACTCAAGAGACCCAGTACTTC. Residues: CASGAGATQETQYF.

The J gene is TRBJ1-2, the V gene TRBV4-1; 9 nucleotides agree with TRBD1. Germline V gene sequence: CDR1 MGHRA, CDR2 YSYEKL. V was clipped by 4 bases and J by 6 bases; unmatched bases: 18. The CDR3 spans 18 residues. CDR3 sequence (DNA): TGCGCCAGCAGCCCAACCCAGGGACAGGGCGGAAGGTGGGATGGCTACACCTTC. It specifies CASSPTQGQGGRWDGYTF.

V and J are TRBV6-1 and TRBJ1-2, with unresolved D. The germline gives CDR1 MNHNS, CDR2 SASEGT. This CDR3 contains 13 residues. V shed 3 bases and J shed 4 bases, with 9 bases lying between them. CDR3 sequence (DNA): TGTGCCAGCAGTGAGTGGGCCGGCTATGGCTACACCTTC. It encodes CASSEWAGYGYTF.

The J gene is TRBJ1-2, the V gene TRBV19; 7 nucleotides align to TRBD1. V gave up 6 bases and J gave up 2 bases; unmatched junction bases: 12. This CDR3 is 16 amino acids long. CDR1 is LNHDA, CDR2 SQIVND, per germline (reference sequence). The CDR3 DNA is TGTGCCAGTAGGGACGAACAGGGGAGATTCAACTATGGCTACACCTTC. Its protein is CASRDEQGRFNYGYTF.

This clonotype was seen a few times. The rearrangement joins TRBV3-1 to TRBJ2-7, with 7 bases identical to TRBD2. The germline gives CDR1 LGHDT, CDR2 YNNKEL (reference sequence). After removal of 4 bases from V and 1 base from J, the junction contained 16 bases not matched to a gene. The CDR3 has 18 residues. CDR3 region: CASSLQTAGWGGSYEQYF. The CDR3 DNA reads as TGTGCCAGCAGCCTACAGACCGCAGGGTGGGGGGGGTCCTACGAGCAGTACTTC.

The gene calls are TRBV4-1 and TRBJ2-1, with D possibly TRBD1 on 6 matching bases. With 2 bases removed from V and 4 bases from J, the gap between germline ends came to 12 bases. Germline CDR1 reads MGHRA; CDR2 reads YSYEKL. This CDR3 is built from 15 residues. This chain's CDR3 is CASSQTSQGYNEQFF. The DNA for the CDR3 is TGCGCCAGCAGCCAAACGTCCCAGGGGTACAATGAGCAGTTCTTC.

The rearrangement links TRBV20-1 to TRBJ2-1; 7 bases map to TRBD2. Germline V CDR1 and CDR2: DFQATT, SNEGSKA (reference sequence). Trimming cost V 6 bases and J 7 bases; bases outside gene matches: 6. The CDR3 runs 12 residues. CDR3 protein: CSARLAWNEQFF. CDR3 coding DNA: TGCAGTGCCCGACTAGCTTGGAATGAGCAGTTCTTC.

In its sample, this clonotype was seen a few times. J is TRBJ1-2 and V is TRBV20-1, with TRBD1 identical over 9 bases. This CDR3 has 15 amino acids. Germline CDR1 and CDR2: DFQATT and SNEGSKA (reference sequence). V lost 3 bases, J lost 4 bases, and 9 bases stayed unmatched. CDR3 loop: CSARDRGWVGYGYTF. The CDR3 region has the DNA TGCAGTGCTAGGGACAGGGGTTGGGTTGGCTATGGCTACACCTTC.

This chain links TRBV3-1 with TRBJ1-4; possibly TRBD1 for D (5 bases). CDR1 LGHDT and CDR2 YNNKEL come from the germline V gene (reference sequence). Trimming stripped 0 bases from V and 7 bases from J, with 9 bases between. The CDR3 loop spans 14 amino acids. The CDR3 coding sequence is TGTGCCAGCAGCCAAGAGGGAACAGGTGAAAAACTGTTTTTT. Protein: CASSQEGTGEKLFF.

This clonotype was detected only a few times. This rearrangement joins TRBV10-3 to TRBJ2-1, with unresolved D. The length of the CDR3 is 12 residues. The V and J ends lost 0 bases and 10 bases respectively, with 7 bases between them. CDR1 is ENHRY, CDR2 SYGVKD, per germline. The chain's CDR3 is CAISESVQEQFF. The CDR3, as DNA: TGTGCCATCAGTGAGTCGGTCCAAGAGCAGTTCTTC.

A few counts support this clonotype. CDR3 loop: CASKRGAGNEAFF. CDR3 DNA sequence: TGTGCCAGCAAAAGAGGGGCGGGCAATGAAGCTTTCTTT. V and J are TRBV6-1 and TRBJ1-1; TRBD1 might be the D (5 bases). Germline CDR1 and CDR2: MNHNS and SASEGT. V was trimmed by 7 bases and J by 7 bases, leaving 16 bases between them. The CDR3 extends over 13 amino acids.

J is TRBJ2-5 and V is TRBV12-3 or TRBV12-4, with D perhaps matching TRBD1 or TRBD2 (5 bases each). CDR3 length equals 16 residues. V shed 2 bases and J shed 4 bases, with 17 bases lying between them. The CDR3 nucleotides are TGTGCCAGCAGTTTATATGGACAAAAAGAGGGAGAGACCCAGTACTTC. Amino acids: CASSLYGQKEGETQYF.